This entry concerns a single T cell receptor (beta chain). The antigen is unknown. The data stem from a study of CD8+ T cells in alopecia areata. Study observations and caveats: Alopecia totalis/universalis scalp especially showed more expanded CD8+ clones than normal scalp. Normal skin's resident alphabeta T cells are sequenced alongside lesional scalp T cells.

Extracted RNA was reverse transcribed, and the resulting cDNA served as sequencing template. TCRdb keeps only in-frame clones here, not all; method: immunoSEQ multiplex PCR. The data hold about 140,000 clones, with about 60% observed a single time. CDR1 and CDR2 from the germline V gene are SEHNR and FQNEAQ (reference sequence). V lost 6 bases and J 4 bases, leaving 7 bases between the germline ends. CDR3 size: 13 residues. This TCR came from a human donor in good health. The specimen sequenced was CD4+ T cells sorted from blood. V is TRBV7-9 and J is TRBJ2-6; D unresolved. The DNA for the CDR3 is TGTGCCAGCAGATGGGAAGGGGCCAACGTCCTGACTTTC. Translating it yields CASRWEGANVLTF.